This T cell receptor beta chain was obtained from a study of blood T cell repertoires in COVID-19. Study details: Samples came from the United States, Italy and Spain, spanning acute and convalescent COVID-19.

The J segment lost 8 bases and the V segment lost 4 bases, leaving 9 bases of the junction unmatched. This CDR3 is 15 amino acids long. Germline V CDR1 and CDR2: SGHVS, FNYEAQ. In the authors' workflow: Nucleated cell counts were estimated from reference gene primer amplification. Data came from immunoSEQ multiplex PCR; TCRdb stores just in-frame clones and leaves some out. That table gives V, J and clone size, and the DNA gave D and trimming. The table shows a few hundred thousand clones, with 85% occurring only once. This sequence joins TRBV7-6 and TRBJ1-4; 8 bases are shared with TRBD1. The receptor comes from a woman aged 45-59 years with active or convalescent COVID-19. Input material: peripheral blood. The chain's CDR3 is CASSSYRGWEEKLFF. The CDR3 region has the DNA TGTGCCAGCAGCTCCTACAGGGGGTGGGAAGAAAAACTGTTTTTT. The complete variable domain, with remaining parts taken from reference TRBV7-6 and TRBJ1-4, reads GAGVSQSPRYKVTKRGQDVALRCDPISGHVSLYWYRQALGQGPEFLTYFNYEAQQDKSGLPNDRFSAERPEGSISTLTIQRTEQRDSAMYRCASSSYRGWEEKLFFGSGTQLSVL.